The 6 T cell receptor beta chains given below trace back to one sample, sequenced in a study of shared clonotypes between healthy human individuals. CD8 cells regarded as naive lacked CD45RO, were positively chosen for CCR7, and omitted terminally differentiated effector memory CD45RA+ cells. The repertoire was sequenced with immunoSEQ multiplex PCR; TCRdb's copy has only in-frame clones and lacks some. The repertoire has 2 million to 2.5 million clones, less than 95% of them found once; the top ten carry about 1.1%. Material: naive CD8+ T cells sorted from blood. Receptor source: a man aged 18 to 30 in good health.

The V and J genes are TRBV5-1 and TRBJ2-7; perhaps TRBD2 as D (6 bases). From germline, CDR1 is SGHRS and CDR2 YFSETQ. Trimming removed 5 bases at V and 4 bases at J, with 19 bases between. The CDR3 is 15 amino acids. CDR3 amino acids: CASSLTGELGYEQYF. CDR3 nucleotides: TGCGCCAGCAGTTTGACGGGAGAATTAGGGTACGAGCAGTACTTC.

The CDR3 spells CASSLGGPLSGNTIYF. DNA of the CDR3: TGTGCCAGCAGCTTAGGAGGGCCGCTCTCTGGAAACACCATATATTTT. This sequence joins TRBV13 and TRBJ1-3; D remains unclear. The CDR3 totals 16 residues. Germline V gene lookup returns CDR1 PRHDT and CDR2 FYEKMQ (reference sequence). V lost 0 bases and J lost 0, with 9 bases in between.

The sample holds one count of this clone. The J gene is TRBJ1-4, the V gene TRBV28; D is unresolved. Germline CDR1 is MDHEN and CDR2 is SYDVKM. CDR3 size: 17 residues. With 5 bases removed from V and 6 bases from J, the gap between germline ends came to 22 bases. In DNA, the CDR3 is TGTGCCAGCAGTCTACCACGTGACAACCCAAATGATGAAAAACTGTTTTTT. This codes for CASSLPRDNPNDEKLFF.

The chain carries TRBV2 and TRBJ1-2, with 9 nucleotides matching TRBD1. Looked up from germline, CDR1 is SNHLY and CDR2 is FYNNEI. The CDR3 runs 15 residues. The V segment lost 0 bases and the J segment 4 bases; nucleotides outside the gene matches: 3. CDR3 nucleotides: TGTGCCAGCAGTGAAGCGTCGGGACAGGGCTATGGCTACACCTTC. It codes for CASSEASGQGYGYTF.

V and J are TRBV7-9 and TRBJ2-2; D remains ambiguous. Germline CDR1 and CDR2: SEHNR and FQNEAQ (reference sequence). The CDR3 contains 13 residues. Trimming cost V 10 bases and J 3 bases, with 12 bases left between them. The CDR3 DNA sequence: TGTGCCACTCACCCTCGGGACACCGGGGAGCTGTTTTTT. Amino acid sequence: CATHPRDTGELFF.

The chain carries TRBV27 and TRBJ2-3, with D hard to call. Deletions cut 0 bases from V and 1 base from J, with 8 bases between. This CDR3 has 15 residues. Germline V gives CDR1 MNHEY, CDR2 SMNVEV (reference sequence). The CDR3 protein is CASSLSVRGTDTQYF. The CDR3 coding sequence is TGTGCCAGCAGTTTATCGGTAAGAGGCACAGATACGCAGTATTTT.